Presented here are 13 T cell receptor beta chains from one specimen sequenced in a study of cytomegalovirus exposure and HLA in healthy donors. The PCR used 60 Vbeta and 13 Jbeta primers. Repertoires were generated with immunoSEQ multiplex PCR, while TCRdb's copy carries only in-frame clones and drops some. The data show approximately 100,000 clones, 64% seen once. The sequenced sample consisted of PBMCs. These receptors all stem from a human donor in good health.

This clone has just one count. For the CDR3, the DNA is TGTGCCAGCAGCTCGGCAGAGGCCTATAATTCACCCCTCCACTTT. This encodes CASSSAEAYNSPLHF. This rearrangement joins TRBV5-4 to TRBJ1-6; D remains ambiguous. The CDR3 is 15 residues long. Germline V gene lookup returns CDR1 SGHNT and CDR2 YYREEE (reference sequence). Trimming shortened V by 3 bases and J by 2 bases, and 9 bases separated the two germline ends.

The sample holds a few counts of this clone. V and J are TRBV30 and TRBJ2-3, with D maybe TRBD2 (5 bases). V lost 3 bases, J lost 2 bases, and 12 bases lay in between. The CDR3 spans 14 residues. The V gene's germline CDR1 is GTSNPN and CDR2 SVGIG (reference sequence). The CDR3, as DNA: TGTGCCTGGAGCGGGGTTGCACTCACAGATACGCAGTATTTT. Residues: CAWSGVALTDTQYF.

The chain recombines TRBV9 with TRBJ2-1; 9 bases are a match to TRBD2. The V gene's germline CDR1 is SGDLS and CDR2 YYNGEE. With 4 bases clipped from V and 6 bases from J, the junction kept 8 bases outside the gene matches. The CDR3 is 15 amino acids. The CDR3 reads CASSPPGLAFNEQFF. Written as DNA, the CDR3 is TGTGCCAGCAGCCCTCCCGGACTAGCGTTCAATGAGCAGTTCTTC.

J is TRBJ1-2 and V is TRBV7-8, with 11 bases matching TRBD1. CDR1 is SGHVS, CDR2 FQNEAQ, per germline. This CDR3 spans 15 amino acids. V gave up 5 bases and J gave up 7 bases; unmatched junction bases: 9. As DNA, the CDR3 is TGTGCCAGCAGCCCATGGGACAGGGGGTTAGGTGGCTACACCTTC. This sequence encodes CASSPWDRGLGGYTF. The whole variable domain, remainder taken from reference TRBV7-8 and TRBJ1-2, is GAGVSQSPRYKVAKRGQDVALRCDPISGHVSLFWYQQALGQGPEFLTYFQNEAQLDKSGLPSDRFFAERPEGSVSTLKIQRTQQEDSAVYLCASSPWDRGLGGYTFGSGTRLTVV.

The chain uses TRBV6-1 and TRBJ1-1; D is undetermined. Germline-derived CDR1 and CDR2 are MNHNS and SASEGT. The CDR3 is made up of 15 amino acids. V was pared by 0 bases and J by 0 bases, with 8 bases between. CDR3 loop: CASSEAMRLNTEAFF. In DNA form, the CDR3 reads TGTGCCAGCAGTGAAGCAATGAGATTGAACACTGAAGCTTTCTTT.

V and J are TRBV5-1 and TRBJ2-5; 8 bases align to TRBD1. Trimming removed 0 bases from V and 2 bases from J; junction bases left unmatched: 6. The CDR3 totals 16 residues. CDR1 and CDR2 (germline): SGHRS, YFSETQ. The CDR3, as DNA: TGCGCCAGCAGCTTGGCGGTAACAGGGGGGCAAGAGACCCAGTACTTC. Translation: CASSLAVTGGQETQYF.

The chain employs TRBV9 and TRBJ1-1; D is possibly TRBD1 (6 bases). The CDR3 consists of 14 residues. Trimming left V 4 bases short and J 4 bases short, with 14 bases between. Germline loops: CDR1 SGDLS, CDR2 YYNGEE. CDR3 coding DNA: TGTGCCAGCAGCATAGTGGTCAGGGGCACTGAAGCTTTCTTT. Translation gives CASSIVVRGTEAFF.

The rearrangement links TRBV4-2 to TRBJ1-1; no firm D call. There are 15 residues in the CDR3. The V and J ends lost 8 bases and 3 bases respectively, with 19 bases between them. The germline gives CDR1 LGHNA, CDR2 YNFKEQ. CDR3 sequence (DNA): TGTGCCAGCGGCGGCTCCCCTACTTCTGACACTGAAGCTTTCTTT. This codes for CASGGSPTSDTEAFF.

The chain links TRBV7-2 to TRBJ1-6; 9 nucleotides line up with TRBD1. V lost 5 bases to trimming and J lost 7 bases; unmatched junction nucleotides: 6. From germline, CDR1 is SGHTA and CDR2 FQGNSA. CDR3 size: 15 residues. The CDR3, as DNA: TGTGCCAGCAGCCTGGGACAGGGAAAGAATTCACCCCTCCACTTT. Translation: CASSLGQGKNSPLHF.

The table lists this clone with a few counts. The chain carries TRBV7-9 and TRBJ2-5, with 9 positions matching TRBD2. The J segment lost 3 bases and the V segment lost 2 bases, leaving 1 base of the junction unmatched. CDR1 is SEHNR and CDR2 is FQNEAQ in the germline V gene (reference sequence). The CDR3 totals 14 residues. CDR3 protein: CASSLIAGEETQYF. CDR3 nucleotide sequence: TGTGCCAGCAGCTTAATAGCGGGGGAAGAGACCCAGTACTTC.

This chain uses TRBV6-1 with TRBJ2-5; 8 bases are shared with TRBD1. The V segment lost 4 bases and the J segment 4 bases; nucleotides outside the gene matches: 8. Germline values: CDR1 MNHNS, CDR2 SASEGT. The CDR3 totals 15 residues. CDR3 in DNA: TGTGCCAGCAGTGGATTAGGGGGGACAGGAGAGACCCAGTACTTC. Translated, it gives CASSGLGGTGETQYF.

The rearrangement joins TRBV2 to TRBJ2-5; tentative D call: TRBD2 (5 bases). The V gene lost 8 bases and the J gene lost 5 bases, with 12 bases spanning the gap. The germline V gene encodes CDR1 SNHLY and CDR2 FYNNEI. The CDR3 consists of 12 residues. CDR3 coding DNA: TGTGCCAGCGATGCGGACTGGGAGACCCAGTACTTC. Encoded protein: CASDADWETQYF.

CDR3 bases: TGTGCCAGCAGCTTGGCCCCGGGTACCTACGAGCAGTACTTC. It translates to CASSLAPGTYEQYF. This chain uses TRBV5-6 with TRBJ2-7; no clear D gene. Germline V gene lookup returns CDR1 SGHDT and CDR2 YYEEEE. This CDR3 contains 14 residues. Between the trimmed V and J ends, which lost 0 bases and 2 bases, there was a span of 9 bases. Looking up the rest from reference TRBV5-6 and TRBJ2-7 gives the full variable domain: DAGVTQSPTHLIKTRGQQVTLRCSPKSGHDTVSWYQQALGQGPQFIFQYYEEEERQRGNFPDRFSGHQFPNYSSELNVNALLLGDSALYLCASSLAPGTYEQYFGPGTRLTVT.